This T cell receptor (beta chain) was documented in a study of OX40 agonist ivuxolimab in advanced cancers. Study-level background: Having had anti-PD-1, anti-PD-L1 or anti-CTLA-4 therapy before was allowed, and roughly 40% had some.

This table comes from immunoSEQ multiplex PCR, and its TCRdb copy is limited to in-frame clones, with some not included. This sample yields 41,000 or so clones, of which around four fifths are seen a single time; just under 40% belongs to the top ten. As for this clone: Its specificity is not known.

Study-wide findings and caveats: At 0.1-3.0 mg/kg, partial responders had clonal expansion among the lowest observed. Some nonresponders likewise displayed low normalized T-cell clonal expansion.

The clonotype was recovered from an adult with an advanced solid tumor such as melanoma, head and neck, liver or kidney cancer. The specimen was CD4+ or CD8+ T cells sorted from blood, collected in a trial of the OX40 agonist ivuxolimab.

The CDR3 protein is CASSERTGGLLYGYTF. The CDR3 bases are TGTGCCAGCAGCGAACGAACAGGGGGCCTACTCTATGGCTACACCTTC. This chain joins TRBV2 and TRBJ1-2, with TRBD1 matching 9 bases. Germline assignment: CDR1 SNHLY and CDR2 FYNNEI. CDR3 length: 16 residues. J was trimmed by 4 bases and V by 6 bases; bases with no gene match: 12.